This entry describes one T cell receptor (beta chain). Its cognate antigen is unknown. It was 5'RACE with constant-segment primers that produced the TCR alpha and TCR beta cDNA libraries, which carried sample barcodes and UMIs. MiXCR, run by TCRdb on the 5' RACE reads, gives a single entry per CDR3 protein. This sample has a few hundred thousand distinct CDR3 sequences, with about 20% found just once. These data come from a study of T-cell memory formation after mild COVID-19. The overall study: Clusters were largely donor specific. Study results and limitations: Later expanders leaned CD4+, whereas clones that contracted between day 15 and 85 were balanced CD4/CD8. Largely, contracting CD4+ clones fell within CM and EM, and contracting CD8+ clones within EMRA.

The J segment lost 2 bases and the V segment lost 3 bases, leaving 7 bases of the junction unmatched. CDR1 and CDR2 (germline): SGDLS, YYNGEE. The CDR3 covers 16 residues. This TCR came from an adult woman who had mild COVID-19 (a few samples of this study predate the infection). Cell type and time point are not known. The chain carries TRBV9 and TRBJ1-3, with TRBD1 matching 8 bases. Sequencing used PBMCs or a T cell subset sorted from them (not recorded which). The CDR3, as DNA: TGTGCCAGCAGCGACCATCAGGGGGCCCCTGGAAACACCATATATTTT. Translation: CASSDHQGAPGNTIYF.